The 12 T cell receptor beta chains below were found in one sample sequenced in a study of blood T cell repertoires in COVID-19. Generated by immunoSEQ multiplex PCR, the TCRdb table keeps only in-frame clones and is missing some. The table lists around 260,000 clones, roughly 80% of them singletons. Sequenced material: peripheral blood. These receptors all stem from a man aged 55 to 70 who had recovered from COVID-19.

This sequence joins TRBV30 and TRBJ1-5; tentatively, D is TRBD1 (6 bases). V lost 3 bases and J 0 bases, leaving 15 bases between the germline ends. CDR1 GTSNPN and CDR2 SVGIG come from the germline V gene (reference sequence). The CDR3 totals 16 residues. CDR3 bases: TGTGCCTGGAGCACAGGACAGTACTATAGCAATCAGCCCCAGCATTTT. Translating gives CAWSTGQYYSNQPQHF.

V usage is TRBV11-3 and J usage is TRBJ2-7, with no clear D. The CDR3 consists of 14 residues. V lost 0 bases, J lost 1 base, and 7 bases lay in between. Germline V CDR1 and CDR2: SGHNT, YENEEA. The DNA for the CDR3 is TGTGCCAGCAGCTTAGACGGCGGATCCTACGAGCAGTACTTC. Translated: CASSLDGGSYEQYF.

The chain joins TRBV30 to TRBJ2-3; no clear D gene. Germline CDR1 GTSNPN, CDR2 SVGIG (reference sequence). This CDR3 is 11 amino acids long. Deletions cut 1 base from V and 7 bases from J, with 6 bases between. This CDR3 reads CAWSGGNTQYF. In nucleotides, the CDR3 is TGTGCCTGGAGTGGAGGAAATACGCAGTATTTT.

The chain is built from TRBV5-4 and TRBJ1-2, with D maybe TRBD1 (6 bases). CDR1 SGHNT and CDR2 YYREEE come from the germline V gene (reference sequence). Trimming removed 5 bases at V and 8 bases at J, with 16 bases between. This CDR3 has 13 residues. The CDR3 is CASRPDRPRGYTF. DNA of the CDR3: TGTGCCAGCAGACCGGACAGACCGAGGGGCTACACCTTC.

The chain uses TRBV7-9 and TRBJ1-1; weak D call: TRBD1 (5 bases). The V end lost 2 bases, the J end lost 7 bases, and 11 bases lay between the germline ends. Germline CDR1 and CDR2: SEHNR and FQNEAQ (reference sequence). The CDR3 extends over 13 amino acids. CDR3 sequence reads: CASSLRGGFEAFF. The CDR3 nucleotides read TGTGCCAGCAGCTTAAGGGGAGGGTTTGAAGCTTTCTTT.

This sequence joins TRBV2 and TRBJ1-1; D ambiguous. Germline CDR1 and CDR2: SNHLY and FYNNEI. Trimming cost V 3 bases and J 2 bases, with 10 bases left between them. The CDR3 runs to 14 residues. CDR3 sequence: CASSEWQANTEAFF. The CDR3 bases are TGTGCCAGCAGTGAGTGGCAGGCAAACACTGAAGCTTTCTTT.

In this sample, this clone turned up a few times. The chain carries TRBV19 and TRBJ2-2; no firm D call. The CDR3 loop spans 14 amino acids. V shed 7 bases and J shed 4 bases, with 13 bases lying between them. Germline V gives CDR1 LNHDA, CDR2 SQIVND (reference sequence). The CDR3 DNA reads as TGTGCCAGTACCCCCCGCGGCCGCACCGGGGAGCTGTTTTTT. It encodes CASTPRGRTGELFF.

The chain combines TRBV5-1 with TRBJ2-7, with 7 bases fitting TRBD1. With 0 bases clipped from V and 7 bases from J, the junction kept 10 bases outside the gene matches. The CDR3 loop spans 15 amino acids. Germline loops: CDR1 SGHRS, CDR2 YFSETQ. CDR3 DNA: TGCGCCAGCAGCTTGGCCGGGACAGAAGGTAGGGAGCAGTACTTC. It translates to CASSLAGTEGREQYF.

CDR3 region: CATSDRPGNIPMSSYEQYF. CDR3 sequence (DNA): TGTGCCACCAGTGACCGGCCAGGCAACATTCCTATGAGCTCCTACGAGCAGTACTTC. This sequence joins TRBV24-1 and TRBJ2-7; D is unresolved. The CDR3 spans 19 residues. Per the germline V gene, CDR1 is KGHDR and CDR2 is SFDVKD. Deletions cut 4 bases from V and 0 bases from J, with 24 bases between.

The chain uses TRBV6-5 and TRBJ2-5; 7 nucleotides align to TRBD2. The ends lost 7 bases at V and 4 bases at J; junction bases unmatched: 12. CDR1 and CDR2 (germline): MNHEY, SVGAGI. The CDR3 runs to 15 residues. CDR3 bases: TGTGCCAGCATCCGGGGAGGGGCCACGGGAGAGACCCAGTACTTC. The encoded protein is CASIRGGATGETQYF.

The chain is built from TRBV5-1 and TRBJ1-2, with 7 nucleotides matching TRBD1. With V trimmed by 6 bases and J by 2 bases, 7 bases remained unmatched. The CDR3 consists of 14 residues. Germline lookup yields CDR1 SGHRS and CDR2 YFSETQ. The CDR3 coding sequence is TGCGCCAGCATGGACCGGGACAGCAACTATGGCTACACCTTC. Its protein is CASMDRDSNYGYTF.

The chain is built from TRBV3-1 (or the pseudogene TRBV3-2) and TRBJ1-1; the D gene is possibly TRBD1 (6 bases). V was cut by 2 bases and J by 1 base, with 17 bases left in between. Germline CDR1 and CDR2: LGHDT and YNNKEL (reference sequence). This CDR3 contains 17 residues. CDR3 DNA: TGTGCCAGCAGCCAACAGGACAGCCCCGTCCCGAACACTGAAGCTTTCTTT. The encoded protein is CASSQQDSPVPNTEAFF.